A selection of T cell receptor beta chains follows, all from one sample in a study of cytomegalovirus exposure and HLA in healthy donors. Some clones are missing from TCRdb's copy, which holds only in-frame ones; the method was immunoSEQ multiplex PCR. The sample consists of some 130,000 clones, 70% to 80% of them appearing once. The sample comprised PBMCs. The receptor set was obtained from a man aged 30-40 years in good health and CMV-seronegative. The CDR3 runs from the conserved cysteine through the conserved F or W. The order of the fields is CDR3 protein, CDR3 DNA, J gene, V gene, D gene, clone size. D genes are given only for firm matches. The size entry is marked missing in some rows and otherwise reads once, few, many or a size class.

CDR3: CASSQDTVGQPQHF
DNA: TGCGCCAGCAGCCAGGACACCGTCGGTCAGCCCCAGCATTTT
J: TRBJ1-5
V: TRBV4-3
D: NA
size: NA

CDR3: CASSYSMRALYNEQFF
DNA: TGTGCCAGCAGTTACTCGATGAGGGCTCTTTACAATGAGCAGTTCTTC
J: TRBJ2-1
V: TRBV6-5
D: NA
size: NA

CDR3: CASTQGNYEQYF
DNA: TGTGCCAGCACACAGGGAAACTACGAGCAGTACTTC
J: TRBJ2-7
V: TRBV2
D: NA
size: few

CDR3: CASSEGRREQYF
DNA: TGCGCCAGCAGTGAGGGTAGGCGGGAGCAGTACTTC
J: TRBJ2-7
V: TRBV10-1
D: NA
size: few

CDR3: CASSLLLGAGELFF
DNA: TGTGCCAGCAGCTTACTCCTCGGGGCCGGGGAGCTGTTTTTT
J: TRBJ2-2
V: TRBV7-2
D: NA
size: NA

CDR3: CAWSSPRRGTIDEQYF
DNA: TGTGCCTGGAGTTCTCCCCGTAGGGGGACTATTGACGAGCAGTACTTC
J: TRBJ2-7
V: TRBV30
D: NA
size: NA

CDR3: CASKPGTGTGELFF
DNA: TGTGCCAGTAAGCCCGGGACAGGGACCGGGGAGCTGTTTTTT
J: TRBJ2-2
V: TRBV19
D: TRBD1
size: NA

CDR3: CSVGGVGAGPTDTQYF
DNA: TGCAGCGTTGGGGGCGTTGGAGCCGGGCCCACAGATACGCAGTATTTT
J: TRBJ2-3
V: TRBV29-1
D: NA
size: few

CDR3: CAWDRENIQYF
DNA: TGTGCCTGGGACCGGGAAAACATTCAGTACTTC
J: TRBJ2-4
V: TRBV30
D: NA
size: NA

CDR3: CSGLRGQGTEAFF
DNA: TGCAGCGGGCTAAGGGGTCAGGGCACTGAAGCTTTCTTT
J: TRBJ1-1
V: TRBV29-1
D: NA
size: NA

CDR3: CSFSNGNTEAFF
DNA: TGCAGCTTTTCTAACGGGAACACTGAAGCTTTCTTT
J: TRBJ1-1
V: TRBV29-1
D: NA
size: NA

CDR3: CASSPRQGRGMNTEAFF
DNA: TGTGCCAGCAGTCCGAGACAGGGGAGAGGGATGAACACTGAAGCTTTCTTT
J: TRBJ1-1
V: TRBV28
D: TRBD1
size: NA

CDR3: CASSLNQNGETQYF
DNA: TGTGCCAGCAGTTTAAATCAAAACGGGGAGACCCAGTACTTC
J: TRBJ2-5
V: TRBV27
D: NA
size: NA

CDR3: CASIPSAGGANVLTF
DNA: TGCGCCAGCATACCGTCGGCGGGGGGGGCCAACGTCCTGACTTTC
J: TRBJ2-6
V: TRBV5-1
D: NA
size: NA

CDR3: CASSPPGTVPYEQYF
DNA: TGTGCCAGCTCACCGCCGGGGACAGTTCCCTACGAGCAGTACTTC
J: TRBJ2-7
V: TRBV18
D: TRBD1
size: NA

CDR3: CASSYGRETEAFF
DNA: TGTGCTAGCAGCTATGGGCGTGAGACTGAAGCTTTCTTT
J: TRBJ1-1
V: TRBV7-7
D: NA
size: NA